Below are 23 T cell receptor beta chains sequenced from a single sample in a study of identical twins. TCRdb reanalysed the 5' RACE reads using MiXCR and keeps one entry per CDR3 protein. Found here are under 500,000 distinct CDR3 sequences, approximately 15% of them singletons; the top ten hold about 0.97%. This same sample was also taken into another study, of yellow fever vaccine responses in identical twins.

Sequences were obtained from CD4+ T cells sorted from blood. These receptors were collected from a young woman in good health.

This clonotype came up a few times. CDR3 sequence (DNA): TGTGCCAGCAGCTTAGACCTGAGGTACGAGCAGTACTTC. Translating gives CASSLDLRYEQYF. This chain joins TRBV7-6 and TRBJ2-7; no clear D. V gave up 1 base and J gave up 4 bases, with 8 bases separating them. Germline V gene lookup returns CDR1 SGHVS and CDR2 FNYEAQ. The CDR3 consists of 13 residues.

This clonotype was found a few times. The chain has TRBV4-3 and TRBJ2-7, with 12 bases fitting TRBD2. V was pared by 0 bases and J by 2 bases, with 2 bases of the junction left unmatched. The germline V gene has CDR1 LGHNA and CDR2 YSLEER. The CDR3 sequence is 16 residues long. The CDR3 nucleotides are TGCGCCAGCAGCCAAGATCTAGCGGGAGGGACCTACGAGCAGTACTTC. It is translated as CASSQDLAGGTYEQYF.

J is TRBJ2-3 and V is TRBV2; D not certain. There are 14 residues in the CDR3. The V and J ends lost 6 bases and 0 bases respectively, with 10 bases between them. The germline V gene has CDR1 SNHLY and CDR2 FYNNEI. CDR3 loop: CASRGPPSTDTQYF. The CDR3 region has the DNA TGTGCCAGCAGGGGCCCTCCTAGCACAGATACGCAGTATTTT.

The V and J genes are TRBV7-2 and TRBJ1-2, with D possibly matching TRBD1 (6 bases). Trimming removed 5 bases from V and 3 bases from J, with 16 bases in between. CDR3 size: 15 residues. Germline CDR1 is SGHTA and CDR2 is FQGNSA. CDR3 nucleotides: TGTGCCAGCAGCCAGGGATACGGACAGTACTATGGCTACACCTTC. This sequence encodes CASSQGYGQYYGYTF.

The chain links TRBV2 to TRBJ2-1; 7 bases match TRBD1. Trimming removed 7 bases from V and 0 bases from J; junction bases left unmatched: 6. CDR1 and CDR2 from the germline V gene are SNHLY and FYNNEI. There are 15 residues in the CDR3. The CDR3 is CASIGGASSYNEQFF. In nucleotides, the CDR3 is TGTGCCAGCATAGGGGGCGCTAGCTCCTACAATGAGCAGTTCTTC.

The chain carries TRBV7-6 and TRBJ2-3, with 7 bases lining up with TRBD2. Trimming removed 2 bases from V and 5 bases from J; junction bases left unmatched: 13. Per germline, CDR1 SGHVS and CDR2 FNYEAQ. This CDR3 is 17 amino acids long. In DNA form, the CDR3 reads TGTGCCAGCAGCTTAAGGATGGGACTATCATTAGGAGATACGCAGTATTTT. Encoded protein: CASSLRMGLSLGDTQYF.

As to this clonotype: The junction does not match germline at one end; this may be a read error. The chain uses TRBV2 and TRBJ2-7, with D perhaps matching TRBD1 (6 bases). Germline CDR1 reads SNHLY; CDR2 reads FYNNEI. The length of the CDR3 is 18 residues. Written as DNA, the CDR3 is TGTGCCATCAGTTTATTAGGTTTACAGGGCCCGCACCTAGGCGAGCAGTACTTC. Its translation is CAISLLGLQGPHLGEQYF.

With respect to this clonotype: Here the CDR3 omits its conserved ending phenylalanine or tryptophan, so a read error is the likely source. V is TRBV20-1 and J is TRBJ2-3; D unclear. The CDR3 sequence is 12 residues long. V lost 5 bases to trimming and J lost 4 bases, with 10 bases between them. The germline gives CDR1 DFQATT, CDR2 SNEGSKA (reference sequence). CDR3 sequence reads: CSAGPGPDTQYL. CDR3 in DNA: TGCAGTGCTGGGCCCGGCCCAGATACGCAGTATCTT.

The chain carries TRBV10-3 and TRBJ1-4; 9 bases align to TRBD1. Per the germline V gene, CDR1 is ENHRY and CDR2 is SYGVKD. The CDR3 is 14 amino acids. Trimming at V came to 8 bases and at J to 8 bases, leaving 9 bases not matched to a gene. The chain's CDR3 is CAIGSQGAGEKLFF. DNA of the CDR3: TGTGCCATCGGGTCACAGGGGGCAGGAGAAAAACTGTTTTTT.

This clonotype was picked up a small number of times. CDR3 in amino acids: CSAKDRGRGTDTQYF. The CDR3, as DNA: TGCAGTGCTAAGGACAGGGGGCGGGGCACAGATACGCAGTATTTT. This sequence joins TRBV20-1 and TRBJ2-3, with TRBD1 matching over 11 bases. The ends lost 4 bases at V and 1 base at J; junction bases unmatched: 4. The CDR3 runs to 15 residues. CDR1 and CDR2 (germline): DFQATT, SNEGSKA (reference sequence).

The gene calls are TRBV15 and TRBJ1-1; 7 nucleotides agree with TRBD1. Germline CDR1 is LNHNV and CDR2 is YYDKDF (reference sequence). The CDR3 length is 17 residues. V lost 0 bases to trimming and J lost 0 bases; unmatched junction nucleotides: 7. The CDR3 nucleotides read TGTGCCACCAGCAGAGATCCGCCAGGGGGGATGAACACTGAAGCTTTCTTT. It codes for CATSRDPPGGMNTEAFF. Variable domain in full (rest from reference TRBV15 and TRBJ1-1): DAMVIQNPRYQVTQFGKPVTLSCSQTLNHNVMYWYQQKSSQAPKLLFHYYDKDFNNEADTPDNFQSRRPNTSFCFLDIRSPGLGDTAMYLCATSRDPPGGMNTEAFFGQGTRLTVV.

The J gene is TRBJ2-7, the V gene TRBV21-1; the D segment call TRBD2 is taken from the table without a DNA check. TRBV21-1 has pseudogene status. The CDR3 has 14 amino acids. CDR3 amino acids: CASSVGRVSYEQYF. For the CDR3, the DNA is TGTGCCAGCAGCGTAGGGAGGGTTTCCTACGAGCAGTACTTC.

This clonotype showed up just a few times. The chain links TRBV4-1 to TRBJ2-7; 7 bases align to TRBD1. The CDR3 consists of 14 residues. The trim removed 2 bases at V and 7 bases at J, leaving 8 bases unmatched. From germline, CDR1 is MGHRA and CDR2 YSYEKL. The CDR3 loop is CASSQSDRATEQYF. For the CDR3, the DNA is TGCGCCAGCAGCCAAAGTGACAGGGCTACGGAGCAGTACTTC.

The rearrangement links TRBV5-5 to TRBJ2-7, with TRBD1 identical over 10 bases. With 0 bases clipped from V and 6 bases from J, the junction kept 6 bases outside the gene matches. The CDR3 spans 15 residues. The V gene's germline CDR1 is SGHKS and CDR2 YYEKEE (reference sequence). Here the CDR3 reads CASSLAGTGASEQYF. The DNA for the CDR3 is TGTGCCAGCAGCTTGGCCGGGACAGGGGCCTCCGAGCAGTACTTC.

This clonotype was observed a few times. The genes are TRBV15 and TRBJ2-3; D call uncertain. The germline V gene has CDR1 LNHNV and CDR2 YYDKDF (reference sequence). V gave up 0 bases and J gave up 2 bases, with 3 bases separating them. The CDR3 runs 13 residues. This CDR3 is CATSRDYTDTQYF. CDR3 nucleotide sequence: TGTGCCACCAGCAGAGACTACACAGATACGCAGTATTTT.

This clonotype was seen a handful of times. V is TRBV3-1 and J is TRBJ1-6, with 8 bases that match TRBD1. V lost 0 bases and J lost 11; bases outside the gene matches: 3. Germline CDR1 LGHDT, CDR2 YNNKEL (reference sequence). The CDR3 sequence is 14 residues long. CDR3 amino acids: CASSQDQGATPLHF. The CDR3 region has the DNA TGTGCCAGCAGCCAAGATCAGGGGGCGACACCCCTCCACTTT. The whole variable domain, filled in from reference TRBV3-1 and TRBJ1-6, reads DTAVSQTPKYLVTQMGNDKSIKCEQNLGHDTMYWYKQDSKKFLKIMFSYNNKELIINETVPNRFSPKSPDKAHLNLHINSLELGDSAVYFCASSQDQGATPLHFGNGTRLTVT.

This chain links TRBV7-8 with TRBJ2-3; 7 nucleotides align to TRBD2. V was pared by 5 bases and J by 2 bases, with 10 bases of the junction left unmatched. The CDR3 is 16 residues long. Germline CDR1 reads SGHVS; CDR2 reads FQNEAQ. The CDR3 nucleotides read TGTGCCAGCAGCATCTTAGCGGGCAGCCCCACAGATACGCAGTATTTT. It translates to CASSILAGSPTDTQYF.

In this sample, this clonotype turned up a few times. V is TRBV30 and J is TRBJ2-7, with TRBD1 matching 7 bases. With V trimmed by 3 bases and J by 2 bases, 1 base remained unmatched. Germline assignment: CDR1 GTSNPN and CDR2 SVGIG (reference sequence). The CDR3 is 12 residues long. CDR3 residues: CAWRGQTYEQYF. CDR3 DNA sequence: TGTGCCTGGAGGGGACAGACCTACGAGCAGTACTTC.

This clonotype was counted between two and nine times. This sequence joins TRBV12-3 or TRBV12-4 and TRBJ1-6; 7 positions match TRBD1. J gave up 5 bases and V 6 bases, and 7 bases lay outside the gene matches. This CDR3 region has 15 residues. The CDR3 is CASSRQGWNNSPLHF. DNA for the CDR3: TGTGCCAGCAGCCGACAGGGTTGGAATAATTCACCCCTCCACTTT.

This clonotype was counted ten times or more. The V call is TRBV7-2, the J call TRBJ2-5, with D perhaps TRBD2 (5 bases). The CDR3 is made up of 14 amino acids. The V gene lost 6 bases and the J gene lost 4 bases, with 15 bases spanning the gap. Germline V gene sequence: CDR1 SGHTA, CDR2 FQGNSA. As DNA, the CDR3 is TGTGCCAGCAGTCAAACCGGGAAAACAGAGACCCAGTACTTC. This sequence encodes CASSQTGKTETQYF.

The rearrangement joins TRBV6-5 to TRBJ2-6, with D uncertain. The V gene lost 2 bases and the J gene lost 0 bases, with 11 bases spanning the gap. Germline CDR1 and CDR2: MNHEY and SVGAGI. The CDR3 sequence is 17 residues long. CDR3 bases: TGTGCCAGCAGTTACGACCCCTTGAGCTCTGGGGCCAACGTCCTGACTTTC. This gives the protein CASSYDPLSSGANVLTF.

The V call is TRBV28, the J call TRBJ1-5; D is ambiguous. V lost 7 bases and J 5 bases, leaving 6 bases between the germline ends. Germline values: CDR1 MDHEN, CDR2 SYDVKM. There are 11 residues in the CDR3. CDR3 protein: CASKFDQPQHF. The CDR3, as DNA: TGTGCCAGCAAATTTGATCAGCCCCAGCATTTT. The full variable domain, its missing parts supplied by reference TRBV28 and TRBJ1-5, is DVKVTQSSRYLVKRTGEKVFLECVQDMDHENMFWYRQDPGLGLRLIYFSYDVKMKEKGDIPEGYSVSREKKERFSLILESASTNQTSMYLCASKFDQPQHFGDGTRLSIL.

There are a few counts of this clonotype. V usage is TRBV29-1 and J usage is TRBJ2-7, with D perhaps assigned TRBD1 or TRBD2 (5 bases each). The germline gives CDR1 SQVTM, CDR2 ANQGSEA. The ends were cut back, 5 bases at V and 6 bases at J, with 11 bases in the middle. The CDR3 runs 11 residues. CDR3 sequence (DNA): TGCAGCGTTCTAGGGACGGTCGAGCAGTACTTC. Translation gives CSVLGTVEQYF.